What follows are 8 T cell receptor beta chains derived from one specimen sequenced in a study of early T cells in non-severe SARS-CoV-2 infection. One entry per CDR3 protein results from TCRdb running MiXCR on the 5' RACE reads. This table holds fewer than 35,000 distinct CDR3 sequences, 4.5% to 7% found once. The sequencing input was whole blood. The receptors were gathered from an adult who was a healthcare worker with PCR-confirmed SARS-CoV-2 infection or an uninfected control (not recorded which).

In this sample, this clonotype turned up many times. The rearrangement joins TRBV7-2 to TRBJ2-1; TRBD2 matches at 12 bases. V shed 5 bases, J shed 8 bases, and the junction held 7 bases outside the gene matches. CDR1 and CDR2 from the germline V gene are SGHTA and FQGNSA. CDR3 size: 15 residues. CDR3 coding DNA: TGTGCCAGCAGCCTCGGACTAGCGGGACGGTATGAGCAGTTCTTC. It specifies CASSLGLAGRYEQFF.

This clonotype was seen more than once but under ten times. The rearrangement links TRBV7-2 to TRBJ2-3, with 12 bases identical to TRBD2. V trimming: 5 bases; J trimming: 1 base; junction bases outside the gene matches: 10. The CDR3 totals 18 residues. Per the germline V gene, CDR1 is SGHTA and CDR2 is FQGNSA. CDR3 sequence (DNA): TGTGCCAGCAGCCTACGGACTAGCGGGACTCGGGGCACAGATACGCAGTATTTT. It translates to CASSLRTSGTRGTDTQYF. Variable domain in full (rest from reference TRBV7-2 and TRBJ2-3): GAGVSQSPSNKVTEKGKDVELRCDPISGHTALYWYRQSLGQGLEFLIYFQGNSAPDKSGLPSDRFSAERTGGSVSTLTIQRTQQEDSAVYLCASSLRTSGTRGTDTQYFGPGTRLTVL.

This chain connects TRBV30 to TRBJ2-1; TRBD2 matches 7 bases. The germline gives CDR1 GTSNPN, CDR2 SVGIG (reference sequence). The V gene end was trimmed by 7 bases and the J gene end by 6 bases; junction bases not matched to a gene: 12. This CDR3 has 14 amino acids. The CDR3 bases are TGTGCCTACATGCACGGCGGGAGCGCCAATGAGCAGTTCTTC. Its protein product is CAYMHGGSANEQFF. Based on the CDR3 plus reference TRBV30 and TRBJ2-1, the full variable domain is SQTIHQWPATLVQPVGSPLSLECTVEGTSNPNLYWYRQAAGRGLQLLFYSVGIGQISSEVPQNLSASRPQDRQFILSSKKLLLSDSGFYLCAYMHGGSANEQFFGPGTRLTVL.

This clonotype was detected many times. The chain uses TRBV7-6 and TRBJ1-1; a possible D gene is TRBD1 (6 bases). The V gene lost 1 base and the J gene lost 3 bases, with 12 bases spanning the gap. This CDR3 spans 15 amino acids. Germline V gene data show CDR1 as SGHVS and CDR2 as FNYEAQ. This chain's CDR3 is CASSLGTGWDTEAFF. The CDR3 DNA sequence: TGTGCCAGCAGCTTAGGTACAGGGTGGGACACTGAAGCTTTCTTT.

This clonotype was counted a few times. The chain uses TRBV11-2 and TRBJ2-7; D may be TRBD2 (6 bases). Germline V CDR1 and CDR2: SGHAT, FQNNGV. The CDR3 totals 12 residues. The V end lost 8 bases, the J end lost 3 bases, and 11 bases lay between the germline ends. CDR3: CASRLVRYEQYF. The CDR3 region has the DNA TGTGCCAGCCGACTAGTGCGCTACGAGCAGTACTTC. Variable domain in full (rest from reference TRBV11-2 and TRBJ2-7): EAGVAQSPRYKIIEKRQSVAFWCNPISGHATLYWYQQILGQGPKLLIQFQNNGVVDDSQLPKDRFSAERLKGVDSTLKIQPAKLEDSAVYLCASRLVRYEQYFGPGTRLTVT.

This clonotype was detected ten times or more. The CDR3 protein is CASSLAGPQHF. CDR3 nucleotides: TGTGCCAGCAGTCTAGCAGGGCCCCAGCATTTT. V gene TRBV28 combines with J gene TRBJ1-5; D gene ambiguous. The CDR3 runs to 11 residues. CDR1 MDHEN and CDR2 SYDVKM come from the germline V gene. The ends were cut back, 5 bases at V and 9 bases at J, with 8 bases in the middle.

This clonotype was counted ten times or more. The V gene is TRBV27, the J gene TRBJ2-1; possibly TRBD1 for D (6 bases). Germline V gives CDR1 MNHEY, CDR2 SMNVEV (reference sequence). This CDR3 is 15 amino acids long. The V gene lost 5 bases and the J gene lost 14 bases, with 25 bases spanning the gap. DNA of the CDR3: TGTGCCAGCAGTAACCTTATCACTGACAGGTATGTGGAGTTCTTC. Protein: CASSNLITDRYVEFF.

In this sample, this clonotype turned up many times. One junction end disagrees with the germline gene, perhaps due to a read error. The rearrangement joins TRBV2 to TRBJ2-2, with 11 bases matching TRBD1. The CDR3 sequence is 12 residues long. Germline loops: CDR1 SNHLY, CDR2 FYNNEI. CDR3 protein: CASTGGTGGLFF. In nucleotides, the CDR3 is TGTGCCAGCACCGGCGGGACAGGGGGGCTGTTTTTT.